This entry is about one T cell receptor (beta chain). Antigen unknown. Measured with immunoSEQ multiplex PCR; TCRdb has only the in-frame clones, and not every one. The repertoire has 2,500,000 or so clones, around 90% of them found once; the top ten carry 0.37%. The data were taken from a study of shared clonotypes between healthy human individuals. CDR1 is SGDLS and CDR2 is YYNGEE in the germline V gene. The CDR3 is 15 amino acids. Unmatched junction bases numbered 7, after V lost 4 bases and J lost 0 bases. Study-level findings and limits: Non-shared clonotypes were found to have lower generation probabilities than the clonotypes that were shared by all four of the sorted-subset donors.

Sequenced sample: naive CD4+ T cells from PBMCs. The subset was: CD45RA+ positively selected. The chain has TRBV9 and TRBJ2-7; 7 nucleotides agree with TRBD1. The TCR sequence derives from a man between 18 and 35 years old in good health. Some clones in this sample may be carry-over from other donors' samples. The CDR3 here is CASSPQGESSYEQYF. CDR3 in DNA: TGTGCCAGCAGCCCCCAGGGGGAGAGCTCCTACGAGCAGTACTTC.